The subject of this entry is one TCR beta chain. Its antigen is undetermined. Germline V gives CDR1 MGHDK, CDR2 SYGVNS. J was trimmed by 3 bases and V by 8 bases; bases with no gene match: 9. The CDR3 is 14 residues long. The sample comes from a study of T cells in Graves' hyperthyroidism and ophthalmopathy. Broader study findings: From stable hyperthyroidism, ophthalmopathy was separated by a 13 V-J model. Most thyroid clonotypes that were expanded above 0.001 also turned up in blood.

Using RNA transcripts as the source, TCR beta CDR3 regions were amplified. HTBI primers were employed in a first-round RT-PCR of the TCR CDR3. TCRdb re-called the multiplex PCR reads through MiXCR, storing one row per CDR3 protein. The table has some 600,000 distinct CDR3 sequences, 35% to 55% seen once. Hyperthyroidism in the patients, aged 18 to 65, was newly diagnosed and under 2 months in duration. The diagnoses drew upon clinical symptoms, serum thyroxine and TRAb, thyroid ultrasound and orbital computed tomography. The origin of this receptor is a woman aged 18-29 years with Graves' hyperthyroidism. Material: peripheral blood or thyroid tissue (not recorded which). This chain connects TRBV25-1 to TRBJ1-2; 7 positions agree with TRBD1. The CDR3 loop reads CASGLTGIHYGYTF. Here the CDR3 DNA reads TGTGCCAGCGGATTGACAGGGATCCACTATGGCTACACCTTC.